This is a list of T cell receptor beta chains from one sample in a study of control samples from healthy donors and cancer patients. Clones were sequenced by immunoSEQ multiplex PCR, and TCRdb holds only the in-frame ones, with some missing. The table shows about 170,000 clones, with over 85% occurring only once. The sample taken for sequencing was blood. The receptors derive from a woman aged 60-75 years in good health. The CDR3 runs from the conserved cysteine through the conserved F or W. Fields, in order: CDR3 DNA, CDR3 protein, J gene, V gene, clone size, D gene. A D gene is named only where the DNA matches it firmly. Some rows mark clone size as missing; the rest say once, few, many or name a class of expanded clone.

cdr3_nt: TGTGCCAGCAGCCAATATCCGGGGCAAGAGACCCAGTACTTC; cdr3_aa: CASSQYPGQETQYF; j_call: TRBJ2-5; v_call: TRBV4-2; clone_size: -; d_call: -
cdr3_nt: TGTGCCAGCAGTTCCCAGGACAGGGGGCGCCGGGATTACAATGAGCAGTTCTTC; cdr3_aa: CASSSQDRGRRDYNEQFF; j_call: TRBJ2-1; v_call: TRBV6-2/TRBV6-3; clone_size: -; d_call: TRBD1
cdr3_nt: TGCGCCAGCAGCCAAGATCGGGGCAGGTTGGAAGCTTTCTTT; cdr3_aa: CASSQDRGRLEAFF; j_call: TRBJ1-1; v_call: TRBV4-1; clone_size: once; d_call: -
cdr3_nt: TGTGCCAGCTCACCCTTCCGACAGGGTTTGGTTCCATCACCCCTCCACTTT; cdr3_aa: CASSPFRQGLVPSPLHF; j_call: TRBJ1-6; v_call: TRBV18; clone_size: -; d_call: TRBD1
cdr3_nt: TGTGCCAGCAGCCCCCTGGGGACTACCGGAGGGGAGACCCAGTACTTC; cdr3_aa: CASSPLGTTGGETQYF; j_call: TRBJ2-5; v_call: TRBV9; clone_size: -; d_call: TRBD2
cdr3_nt: TGTGCCAGCAGCTTTGACAAAGACGCTTTCTTT; cdr3_aa: CASSFDKDAFF; j_call: TRBJ1-1; v_call: TRBV5-6; clone_size: few; d_call: -
cdr3_nt: TGTGCCAGCAGCGGGGACAGGGGGTACAATCAGCCCCAGCATTTT; cdr3_aa: CASSGDRGYNQPQHF; j_call: TRBJ1-5; v_call: TRBV5-8; clone_size: -; d_call: TRBD1
cdr3_nt: TGCAGCGTTAGCCAGCGGGGGCGGGGGGAGACCCAGTACTTC; cdr3_aa: CSVSQRGRGETQYF; j_call: TRBJ2-5; v_call: TRBV29-1; clone_size: -; d_call: TRBD2
cdr3_nt: TGTGCCATCAGGGGTGGGGGGAGCTCCTACGAGCAGTACTTC; cdr3_aa: CAIRGGGSSYEQYF; j_call: TRBJ2-7; v_call: TRBV10-3; clone_size: -; d_call: -
cdr3_nt: TGCGCCAGCAGCTTGGACAGGGGAAGCAATCAGCCCCAGCATTTT; cdr3_aa: CASSLDRGSNQPQHF; j_call: TRBJ1-5; v_call: TRBV5-1; clone_size: -; d_call: TRBD1
cdr3_nt: TGTGCCAGCAGCCCCCAGGGAATTCGAGCTTTCTTT; cdr3_aa: CASSPQGIRAFF; j_call: TRBJ1-1; v_call: TRBV6-5; clone_size: -; d_call: -
cdr3_nt: TGCAGTGCTAGTGGGGGGGCATCGGACACTGAAGCTTTCTTT; cdr3_aa: CSASGGASDTEAFF; j_call: TRBJ1-1; v_call: TRBV20-1; clone_size: -; d_call: -
cdr3_nt: TGTGCCAGCAGCGGCAGGGGGGGCACTGAAGCTTTCTTT; cdr3_aa: CASSGRGGTEAFF; j_call: TRBJ1-1; v_call: TRBV7-2; clone_size: -; d_call: TRBD1
cdr3_nt: TGTGCCAGCAGTATCCTAGCTAATGAAAAACTGTTTTTT; cdr3_aa: CASSILANEKLFF; j_call: TRBJ1-4; v_call: TRBV12-3/TRBV12-4; clone_size: -; d_call: -
cdr3_nt: TGTGCCAGCAGCTTCGACAGGGTGGGACTTTACGAGCAGTACTTC; cdr3_aa: CASSFDRVGLYEQYF; j_call: TRBJ2-7; v_call: TRBV7-2; clone_size: -; d_call: -
cdr3_nt: TGTGCCAGCAGCTCAGTGGGGACAGGGAAGTACTTC; cdr3_aa: CASSSVGTGKYF; j_call: TRBJ2-5; v_call: TRBV7-9; clone_size: -; d_call: TRBD1
cdr3_nt: TGTGCCAGCAGCTTAGGGACAGGGAACTATGGCTACACCTTC; cdr3_aa: CASSLGTGNYGYTF; j_call: TRBJ1-2; v_call: TRBV13; clone_size: -; d_call: TRBD1
cdr3_nt: TGCGCCAGCAGCCAGGCAGGGGGCTCTGGGGCCAACGTCCTGACTTTC; cdr3_aa: CASSQAGGSGANVLTF; j_call: TRBJ2-6; v_call: TRBV4-3; clone_size: -; d_call: TRBD1
cdr3_nt: TGTGCCAGCAGGGGGGGGCTCATGAACACTGAAGCTTTCTTT; cdr3_aa: CASRGGLMNTEAFF; j_call: TRBJ1-1; v_call: TRBV6-5; clone_size: -; d_call: -
cdr3_nt: -; cdr3_aa: CASSKVAGGTFEEKLFF; j_call: TRBJ1-4; v_call: TRBV21-1; clone_size: -; d_call: -
cdr3_nt: TGTGCCAGCAGCCAAGGGTCGGGACAGAAAAACATTCAGTACTTC; cdr3_aa: CASSQGSGQKNIQYF; j_call: TRBJ2-4; v_call: TRBV3-1/TRBV3-2; clone_size: -; d_call: TRBD1
cdr3_nt: TGCGCCAGCAGCCAAGAGCTTAGGACAGGGGGCAACTATGGCTACACCTTC; cdr3_aa: CASSQELRTGGNYGYTF; j_call: TRBJ1-2; v_call: TRBV4-3; clone_size: -; d_call: TRBD1
cdr3_nt: TGCGCCAGCAGCCAAGAAGGGCCAGGGGTCTCGATTGGCTACACCTTC; cdr3_aa: CASSQEGPGVSIGYTF; j_call: TRBJ1-2; v_call: TRBV4-1; clone_size: -; d_call: -
cdr3_nt: TGTGCCAGCAGCCTATGGGCGGGGGAGAACACCGGGGAGCTGTTTTTT; cdr3_aa: CASSLWAGENTGELFF; j_call: TRBJ2-2; v_call: TRBV7-6; clone_size: -; d_call: TRBD2
cdr3_nt: TGTGCCAGCAGCCAAGATCTTCGAGGGCACTTCTCTGGAAACACCATATATTTT; cdr3_aa: CASSQDLRGHFSGNTIYF; j_call: TRBJ1-3; v_call: TRBV4-2; clone_size: -; d_call: -
cdr3_nt: TGTGCCAGCAGCCTATGGACTAGACCCTACGAGCAGTACTTC; cdr3_aa: CASSLWTRPYEQYF; j_call: TRBJ2-7; v_call: TRBV13; clone_size: -; d_call: TRBD2
cdr3_nt: TGTGCCAGCAGTTTTGGGCCCAATCAGCCCCAGCATTTT; cdr3_aa: CASSFGPNQPQHF; j_call: TRBJ1-5; v_call: TRBV12-3/TRBV12-4; clone_size: -; d_call: -
cdr3_nt: TGTGCCAGCAGACCTCGTAACCGGGGTAACACTGAAGCTTTCTTT; cdr3_aa: CASRPRNRGNTEAFF; j_call: TRBJ1-1; v_call: TRBV21-1; clone_size: -; d_call: -